This T cell receptor (beta chain) was captured by sequencing in a study of T cells after yellow fever vaccination. Overall study results and limits: The booster saw the reappearance of most primary-vaccination clones (roughly 97% CD4, 80% to 90% CD8).

MiXCR was run by TCRdb on the 5' RACE reads, yielding one entry per CDR3 protein. Of 46,000 or so distinct CDR3 sequences detected, approximately 6.3% appear once; the ten largest clones hold 8.5% to 12%. This clonotype was counted at least ten times. CDR1 and CDR2 (germline): MNHEY, SVGEGT. Trimming took off 8 bases at V and 2 bases at J, with 12 bases between the two ends. The CDR3 runs to 13 residues. This chain joins TRBV6-2 or TRBV6-3 and TRBJ1-1; D is unclear. The material was PBMCs, either bulk or a sorted T-cell subset (CD4+, CD8+, memory, or dextramer-sorted; not recorded which), obtained 45 days after the yellow fever booster vaccination. The TCR sequence derives from a young man who received the YFV17D yellow fever vaccine. The CDR3 is CASGSPFNTEAFF. The CDR3 region has the DNA TGTGCCAGCGGTTCCCCATTTAACACTGAAGCTTTCTTT.